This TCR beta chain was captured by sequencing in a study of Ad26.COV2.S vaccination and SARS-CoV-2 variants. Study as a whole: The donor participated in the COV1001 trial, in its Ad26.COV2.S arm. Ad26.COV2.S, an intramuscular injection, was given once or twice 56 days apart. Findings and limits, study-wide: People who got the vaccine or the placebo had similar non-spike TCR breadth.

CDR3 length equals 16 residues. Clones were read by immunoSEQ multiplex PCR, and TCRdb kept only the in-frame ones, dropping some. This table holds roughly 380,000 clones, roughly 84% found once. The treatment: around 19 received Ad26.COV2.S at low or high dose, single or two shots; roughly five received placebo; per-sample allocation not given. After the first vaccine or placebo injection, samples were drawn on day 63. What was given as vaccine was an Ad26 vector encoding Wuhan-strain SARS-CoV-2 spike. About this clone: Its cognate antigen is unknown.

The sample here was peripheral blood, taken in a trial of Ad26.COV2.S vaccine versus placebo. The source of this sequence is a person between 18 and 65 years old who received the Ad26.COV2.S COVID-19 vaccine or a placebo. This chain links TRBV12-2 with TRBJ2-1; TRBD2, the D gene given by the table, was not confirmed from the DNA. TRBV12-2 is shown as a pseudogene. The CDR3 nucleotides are TGCACGTGGGCTAGCGGGGGGACGTCATCCTACAATGAGCAGTTCTTC. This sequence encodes CTWASGGTSSYNEQFF.